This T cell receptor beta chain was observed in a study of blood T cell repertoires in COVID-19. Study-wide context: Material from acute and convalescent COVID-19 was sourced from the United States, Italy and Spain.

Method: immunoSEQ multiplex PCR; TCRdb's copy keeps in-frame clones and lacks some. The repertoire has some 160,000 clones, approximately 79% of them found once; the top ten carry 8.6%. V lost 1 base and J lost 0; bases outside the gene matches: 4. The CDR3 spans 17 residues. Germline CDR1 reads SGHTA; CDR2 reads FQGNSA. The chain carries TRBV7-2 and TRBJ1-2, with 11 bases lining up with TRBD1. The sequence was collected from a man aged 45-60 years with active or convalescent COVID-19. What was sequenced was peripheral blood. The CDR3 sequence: CASSLGGTGGTNYGYTF. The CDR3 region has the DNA TGTGCCAGCAGCTTAGGGGGGACAGGGGGAACTAACTATGGCTACACCTTC.